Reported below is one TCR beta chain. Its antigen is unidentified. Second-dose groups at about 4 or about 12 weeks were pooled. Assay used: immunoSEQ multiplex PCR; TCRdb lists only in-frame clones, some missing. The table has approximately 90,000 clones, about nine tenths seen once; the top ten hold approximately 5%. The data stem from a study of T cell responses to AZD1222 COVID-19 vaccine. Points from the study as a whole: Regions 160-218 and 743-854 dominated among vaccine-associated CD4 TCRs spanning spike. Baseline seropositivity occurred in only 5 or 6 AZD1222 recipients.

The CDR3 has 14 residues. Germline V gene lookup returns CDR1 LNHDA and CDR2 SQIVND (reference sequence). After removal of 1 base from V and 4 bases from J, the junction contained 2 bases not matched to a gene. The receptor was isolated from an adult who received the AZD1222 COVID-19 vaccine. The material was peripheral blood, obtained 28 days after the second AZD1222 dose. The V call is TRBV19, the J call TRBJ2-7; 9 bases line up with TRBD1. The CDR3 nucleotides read TGTGCCAGTAGTATAGGAGGACAGGGGTACGAGCAGTACTTC. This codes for CASSIGGQGYEQYF.